The present T cell receptor (beta chain) was sequenced within a study of blood T cell repertoires in COVID-19. CDR3 length: 14 amino acids. CDR1 is SGHAT, CDR2 FQDESV, per germline (reference sequence). Trimming removed 1 base from V and 0 bases from J, with 7 bases in between. Using immunoSEQ multiplex PCR, the repertoire was profiled, and TCRdb retains in-frame clones only, with some absent. The table shows under 250,000 clones, with 90% to 95% occurring only once. The TCR comes from a man in his sixties with COVID-19, enrolled during active disease. The sequencing sample was made of peripheral blood. The chain joins TRBV11-1 to TRBJ2-7; D might be TRBD1 (6 bases). DNA of the CDR3: TGTGCCAGCAGCTTAGGAGGGGGCTCCTACGAGCAGTACTTC. Amino acids: CASSLGGGSYEQYF.